Each of the 18 T cell receptor beta chains below was sequenced from the same sample in a study of cytomegalovirus exposure and HLA in healthy donors. The PCR contained 60 Vbeta and 13 Jbeta primers. The data were produced by immunoSEQ multiplex PCR, yet TCRdb's version contains in-frame clones alone and is incomplete. The sample spans some 51,000 clones; the ten largest clones claim roughly 26%. The sample taken for sequencing was PBMCs. Receptors were obtained from a man in his forties or fifties in good health and CMV-seropositive.

The chain uses TRBV11-2 and TRBJ1-1; TRBD1 matches at 8 bases. The CDR3 spans 16 residues. Looked up from germline, CDR1 is SGHAT and CDR2 is FQNNGV. Germline trimming cut 2 bases from V and 1 base from J; bases unmatched to any gene: 6. The CDR3 here is CASSLSPGQGNTEAFF. Written as DNA, the CDR3 is TGTGCCAGCAGCTTATCCCCCGGACAGGGGAACACTGAAGCTTTCTTT.

This sequence joins TRBV11-2 and TRBJ2-2, with a weak D call TRBD2 (5 bases). The germline V and J ends were trimmed by 5 bases and 0 bases, with 16 bases remaining between them. The CDR3 runs to 17 residues. Looked up from germline, CDR1 is SGHAT and CDR2 is FQNNGV. The CDR3 DNA is TGTGCCAGCAGCATAGCCATTGTGGGAGCGAACACCGGGGAGCTGTTTTTT. Protein product: CASSIAIVGANTGELFF. Full variable domain (rest looked up from reference TRBV11-2 and TRBJ2-2): EAGVAQSPRYKIIEKRQSVAFWCNPISGHATLYWYQQILGQGPKLLIQFQNNGVVDDSQLPKDRFSAERLKGVDSTLKIQPAKLEDSAVYLCASSIAIVGANTGELFFGEGSRLTVL.

J is TRBJ2-2 and V is TRBV4-2; perhaps TRBD1 as D (6 bases). Germline loops: CDR1 LGHNA, CDR2 YNFKEQ. This CDR3 spans 18 amino acids. Deletions cut 0 bases from V and 4 bases from J, with 18 bases between. The CDR3 sequence: CASSQDLYRDTSTGELFF. The DNA of the CDR3 is TGTGCCAGCAGCCAAGATCTATACCGGGACACCAGCACCGGGGAGCTGTTTTTT.

This chain links TRBV27 with TRBJ1-5; TRBD1 aligns across 7 bases. The CDR3 spans 13 residues. J was trimmed by 5 bases and V by 2 bases; bases with no gene match: 0. Germline CDR1 and CDR2: MNHEY and SMNVEV (reference sequence). CDR3 sequence (DNA): TGTGCCAGCAGTTTAGGGACAGATCAGCCCCAGCATTTT. It translates to CASSLGTDQPQHF.

This chain connects TRBV9 to TRBJ2-5; 12 bases line up with TRBD1. V lost 4 bases to trimming and J lost 5 bases; unmatched junction nucleotides: 9. CDR1 is SGDLS, CDR2 YYNGEE, per germline. The CDR3 contains 16 residues. The CDR3 sequence: CASSQSGTGGKETQYF. The CDR3, as DNA: TGTGCCAGCAGCCAATCCGGGACAGGGGGCAAGGAGACCCAGTACTTC.

J is TRBJ2-7 and V is TRBV7-4; perhaps TRBD2 as D (5 bases). CDR1 and CDR2 (germline): SGHVT, SQSDAQ. This CDR3 is 15 amino acids long. V lost 7 bases and J 2 bases, leaving 18 bases between the germline ends. The CDR3 sequence is CASTLKLGRAYEQYF. The CDR3 DNA sequence: TGTGCCAGCACCTTGAAACTAGGCAGAGCCTACGAGCAGTACTTC.

This chain joins TRBV6-1 and TRBJ1-1; D gene ambiguous. Germline lookup yields CDR1 MNHNS and CDR2 SASEGT. Trimming pared 3 bases from V and 1 base from J, leaving 21 bases between. This CDR3 has 18 residues. CDR3 bases: TGTGCCAGCAGTGATCCTAGCGGACTGGGAAACTGGAACACTGAAGCTTTCTTT. As protein: CASSDPSGLGNWNTEAFF.

The chain joins TRBV25-1 to TRBJ1-3; D is perhaps TRBD1 (5 bases). CDR3 length: 15 amino acids. V was shortened by 6 bases and J by 2 bases, with 14 bases between the two germline ends. CDR1 is MGHDK and CDR2 is SYGVNS in the germline V gene. In nucleotides, the CDR3 is TGTGCCAGCAGCTCTCCAGGGTTTGCTGGAAACACCATATATTTT. Translation: CASSSPGFAGNTIYF.

V usage is TRBV29-1 and J usage is TRBJ1-1, with TRBD1 matching 11 bases. This CDR3 contains 15 residues. V gave up 7 bases and J gave up 4 bases; unmatched junction bases: 11. Germline V gene data show CDR1 as SQVTM and CDR2 as ANQGSEA. The CDR3, as DNA: TGCAGCGGCTCTACCGCGGGGACAGGGGGCACTGAAGCTTTCTTT. Protein: CSGSTAGTGGTEAFF.

The J gene is TRBJ1-2, the V gene TRBV6-5; D not certain. The V end lost 2 bases, the J end lost 4 bases, and 11 bases lay between the germline ends. CDR3 length equals 14 residues. Germline-derived CDR1 and CDR2 are MNHEY and SVGAGI. This CDR3 is CASSYGTGAYGYTF. CDR3 DNA sequence: TGTGCCAGCAGTTACGGTACGGGTGCCTATGGCTACACCTTC.

This rearrangement joins TRBV4-1 to TRBJ2-5, with TRBD2 matching 8 bases. The J call may be in error: the DNA end matches TRBJ2-7 better. Germline-derived CDR1 and CDR2 are MGHRA and YSYEKL. There are 16 residues in the CDR3. CDR3 in DNA: TGCGCCAGCAGCCAAGAGATTGCGACTAGCGTCTACGAGCAGTACTTC. It specifies CASSQEIATSVYEQYF.

CDR3 protein: CASSSPRGGSSYEQYF. The CDR3 nucleotides read TGTGCCAGCAGCTCTCCTAGGGGCGGGAGCTCCTACGAGCAGTACTTC. The gene calls are TRBV7-9 and TRBJ2-7; TRBD2 aligns across 7 bases. The CDR3 sequence is 16 residues long. The V gene's germline CDR1 is SEHNR and CDR2 FQNEAQ (reference sequence). Trimming removed 4 bases from V and 0 bases from J; junction bases left unmatched: 9.

As DNA, the CDR3 is TGTGCCAGCAGTGAAACACTGGGCTGGACCAACGTCCTGACTTTC. This translates into CASSETLGWTNVLTF. V and J are TRBV6-1 and TRBJ2-6; no definite D call. Germline lookup yields CDR1 MNHNS and CDR2 SASEGT. The V end lost 2 bases, the J end lost 8 bases, and 13 bases lay between the germline ends. The CDR3 has 15 amino acids.

This chain links TRBV19 with TRBJ1-2; D gene unclear. CDR1 is LNHDA, CDR2 SQIVND, per germline (reference sequence). Trimming cost V 3 bases and J 1 base, with 3 bases left between them. This CDR3 contains 12 residues. This CDR3 reads CASSILNYGYTF. For the CDR3, the DNA is TGTGCCAGTAGTATCCTTAACTATGGCTACACCTTC. The whole variable domain, filled in from reference TRBV19 and TRBJ1-2, reads DGGITQSPKYLFRKEGQNVTLSCEQNLNHDAMYWYRQDPGQGLRLIYYSQIVNDFQKGDIAEGYSVSREKKESFPLTVTSAQKNPTAFYLCASSILNYGYTFGSGTRLTVV.

Judged by frequency, this clone is medium-sized. Written as DNA, the CDR3 is TGTGCCAGCAGTGAAGGACACCTTATAGCCAAAAACATTCAGTACTTC. It specifies CASSEGHLIAKNIQYF. The J gene is TRBJ2-4, the V gene TRBV6-1; D uncertain. The germline V gene has CDR1 MNHNS and CDR2 SASEGT. The CDR3 contains 16 residues. V lost 1 base, J lost 0 bases, and 10 bases lay in between.

The genes are TRBV7-2 and TRBJ2-7, with no clear D. Germline values: CDR1 SGHTA, CDR2 FQGNSA. The CDR3 is 13 residues long. Trimming shortened V by 3 bases and J by 5 bases, and 11 bases separated the two germline ends. The chain's CDR3 is CASSLALSHEQYF. Written as DNA, the CDR3 is TGTGCCAGCAGCTTGGCCCTGTCTCACGAGCAGTACTTC.

The chain has TRBV5-1 and TRBJ2-2, with 11 bases fitting TRBD1. V gave up 6 bases and J gave up 4 bases; unmatched junction bases: 2. Germline loops: CDR1 SGHRS, CDR2 YFSETQ. The CDR3 runs 14 residues. The CDR3 here is CASIGQGATGELFF. The CDR3 region has the DNA TGCGCCAGCATTGGACAGGGGGCCACCGGGGAGCTGTTTTTT.

The V gene is TRBV15, the J gene TRBJ2-1, with 8 nucleotides matching TRBD1. The V segment lost 4 bases and the J segment 10 bases; nucleotides outside the gene matches: 9. CDR3 length: 14 amino acids. From germline, CDR1 is LNHNV and CDR2 YYDKDF (reference sequence). This CDR3 is CATSMTGVRYEQFF. For the CDR3, the DNA is TGTGCCACCAGCATGACAGGGGTTCGATACGAGCAGTTCTTC.